This T cell receptor beta chain was sequenced during a study of CD8 T cells in ankylosing spondylitis. Overall study results and limits: A subset of motif variants has previously been described in the synovial fluid and blood of reactive arthritis. Made up of under 10 highly homologous variants, a TCR beta motif appeared characteristic of ankylosing spondylitis blood.

Concerning this clonotype: Its cognate antigen is unknown.

CDR1 and CDR2 from the germline V gene are KGHSH and LQKENI. J was trimmed by 2 bases and V by 10 bases; bases with no gene match: 4. The CDR3 spans 13 residues. TCRdb reprocessed the 5' RACE reads via MiXCR and lists one record per CDR3 protein. The sample includes some 140,000 distinct CDR3 sequences, roughly 8.8% of them seen just once. The TCR comes from a male donor with ankylosing spondylitis. Sequenced sample: synovial fluid, either unsorted or a sorted T cell fraction (not recorded which). This sequence joins TRBV18 and TRBJ2-1; 8 positions agree with TRBD2. CDR3 nucleotide sequence: TGTGCCACCCGGGAGGGCCCCTACAATGAGCAGTTCTTC. This codes for CATREGPYNEQFF.